The clone carrying this T cell receptor (beta chain) occurred many times. Its target is not known. Germline CDR1 and CDR2: LGHDT and YNNKEL (reference sequence). The CDR3 has 15 residues. With 3 bases clipped from V and 1 base from J, the junction kept 3 bases outside the gene matches. The library protocol tagged individual cDNA molecules with unique molecular identifiers. A single record per CDR3 protein comes from TCRdb applying MiXCR to the 5' RACE reads. The profile shows some 30,000 distinct CDR3 sequences, less than 6% of them singletons. The data originate from a study of early T cells in non-severe SARS-CoV-2 infection. Overall study context: The authors sequenced bulk RNA from unsorted whole blood, leaving chains unpaired.

Regarding the study as a whole: Reliance on VDJdb matching favored anti-spike CD8 responses; private and CD4 specificities were missed.

Sequenced sample: whole blood. This TCR derives from an adult who was a healthcare worker with PCR-confirmed SARS-CoV-2 infection or an uninfected control (not recorded which). This sequence joins TRBV3-1 and TRBJ2-7, with 10 nucleotides matching TRBD1. CDR3 DNA sequence: TGTGCCAGCAGCCACCGGACAGGGGGTTCCTACGAGCAGTACTTC. It translates to CASSHRTGGSYEQYF.